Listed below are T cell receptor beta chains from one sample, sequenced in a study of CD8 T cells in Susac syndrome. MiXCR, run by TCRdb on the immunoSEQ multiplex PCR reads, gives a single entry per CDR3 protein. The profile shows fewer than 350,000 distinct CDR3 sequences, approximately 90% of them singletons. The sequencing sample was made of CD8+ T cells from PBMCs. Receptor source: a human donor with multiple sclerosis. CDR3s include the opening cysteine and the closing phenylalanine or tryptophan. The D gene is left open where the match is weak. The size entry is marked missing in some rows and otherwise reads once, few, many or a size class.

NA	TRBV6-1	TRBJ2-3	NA	CASSDDTLILTDTQYF	TGTGCCAGCAGTGATGATACTTTGATCCTCACGGATACGCAGTATTTT
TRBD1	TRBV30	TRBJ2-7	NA	CAWSPMTGAYEQYF	TGTGCCTGGAGCCCTATGACAGGGGCCTACGAGCAGTACTTC
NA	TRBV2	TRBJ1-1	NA	CASSDPDWETEAFF	TGTGCCAGCAGTGACCCAGATTGGGAGACTGAAGCTTTCTTT
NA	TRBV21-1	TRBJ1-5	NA	CASSKALWGRLSNQPQHF	TGTGCCAGCAGCAAAGCGCTTTGGGGGAGATTAAGCAATCAGCCCCAGCATTTT
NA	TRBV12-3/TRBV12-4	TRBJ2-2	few	CASSLQGANTGELFF	TGTGCCAGCAGTTTACAGGGAGCGAACACCGGGGAGCTGTTTTTT
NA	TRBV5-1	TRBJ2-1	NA	CASSLAFLINEQFF	TGCGCCAGCAGCTTGGCCTTTCTAATTAATGAGCAGTTCTTC
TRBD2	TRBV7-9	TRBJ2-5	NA	CASSLPSAGARGETQYF	TGTGCCAGCAGCTTACCCTCAGCGGGAGCGAGGGGAGAGACCCAGTACTTC
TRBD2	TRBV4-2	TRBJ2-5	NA	CASSQEGTTETQYF	TGTGCCAGCAGCCAAGAAGGGACTACGGAGACCCAGTACTTC
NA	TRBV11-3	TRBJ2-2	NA	CASSSPWGPGELFF	TGTGCCAGCAGCTCCCCGTGGGGGCCCGGGGAGCTGTTTTTT
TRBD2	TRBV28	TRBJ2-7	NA	CASSPGGGLAGTYEQYF	TGTGCCAGCAGTCCTGGGGGTGGACTAGCGGGAACCTACGAGCAGTACTTC
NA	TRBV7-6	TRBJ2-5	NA	CASSGLTFKETQYF	TGTGCCAGCAGCGGTCTGACCTTCAAAGAGACCCAGTACTTC
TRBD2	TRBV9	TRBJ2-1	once	CASSVGTSANEQFF	TGTGCCAGCAGCGTCGGGACTAGCGCCAATGAGCAGTTCTTC
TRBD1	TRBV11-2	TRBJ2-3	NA	CAIDRGATDTQYF	TGTGCCATTGACAGGGGTGCAACAGATACGCAGTATTTT
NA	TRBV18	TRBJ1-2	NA	CASSPPRGRADYGYTF	TGTGCCAGCTCACCACCTCGGGGCCGTGCTGACTATGGCTACACCTTC
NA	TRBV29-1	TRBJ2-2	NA	CSVYGAGELFF	TGCAGCGTTTACGGAGCCGGGGAGCTGTTTTTT
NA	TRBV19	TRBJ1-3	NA	CASSPSGGYNTIYF	TGTGCCAGTAGCCCTTCGGGGGGTTACAACACCATATATTTT
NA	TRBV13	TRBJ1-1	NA	CASSWGRVGEAFF	TGTGCCAGCAGCTGGGGCCGAGTGGGCGAAGCTTTCTTT
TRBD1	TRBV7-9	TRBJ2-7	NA	CASSLPDRADYEQYF	TGTGCCAGCAGCTTACCAGACAGGGCCGACTACGAGCAGTACTTC
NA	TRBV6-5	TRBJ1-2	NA	CASSYEPNYGYTF	TGTGCCAGCAGTTACGAGCCTAACTATGGCTACACCTTC
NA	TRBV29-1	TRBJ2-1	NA	CSVYRGNEQFF	TGCAGCGTTTACCGGGGGAATGAGCAGTTCTTC
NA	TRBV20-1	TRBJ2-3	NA	CSARDGYGEADTQYF	TGCAGTGCTAGAGATGGTTATGGCGAGGCAGATACGCAGTATTTT
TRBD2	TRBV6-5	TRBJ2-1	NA	CASSYRGGIEQFF	TGTGCCAGCAGTTACCGGGGGGGTATTGAGCAGTTCTTC
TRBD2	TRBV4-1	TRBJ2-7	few	CASSGTSGGYHEQYF	TGCGCCAGCAGCGGTACTAGCGGGGGTTACCACGAGCAGTACTTC
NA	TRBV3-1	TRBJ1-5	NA	CASSQDIGVNQPQHF	TGTGCCAGCAGCCAAGATATAGGGGTTAATCAGCCCCAGCATTTT
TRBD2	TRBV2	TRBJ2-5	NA	CASSDSGMLPETQYF	TGTGCCAGCAGTGACAGCGGGATGTTACCGGAGACCCAGTACTTC
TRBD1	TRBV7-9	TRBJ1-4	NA	CASSPTGQGREKLFF	TGTGCCAGCAGCCCCACTGGACAGGGTCGGGAAAAACTGTTTTTT
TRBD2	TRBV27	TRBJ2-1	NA	CASSRTSGNEQFF	TGTGCCAGCAGTCGGACTAGCGGCAATGAGCAGTTCTTC
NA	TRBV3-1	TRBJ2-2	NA	CASSQEGGSNTGELFF	TGTGCCAGCAGCCAAGAAGGGGGATCGAACACCGGGGAGCTGTTTTTT
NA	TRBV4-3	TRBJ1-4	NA	CASSQGPRAPGAEKLFF	TGCGCCAGCAGCCAAGGGCCCCGGGCCCCAGGGGCTGAAAAACTGTTTTTT
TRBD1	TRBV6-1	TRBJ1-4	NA	CASSEVPDRGPGKLFF	TGTGCCAGCAGTGAAGTACCGGACAGGGGGCCGGGAAAACTGTTTTTT
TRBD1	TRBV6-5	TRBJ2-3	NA	CASSSGTALTDTQYF	TGTGCCAGCAGTTCCGGGACAGCCCTCACAGATACGCAGTATTTT
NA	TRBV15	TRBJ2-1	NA	CATSRVGGTYNEQFF	TGTGCCACCAGCAGAGTGGGTGGAACCTACAATGAGCAGTTCTTC
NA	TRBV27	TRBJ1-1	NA	CASTASSGATEAFF	TGTGCCAGCACCGCCTCGAGTGGGGCCACTGAAGCTTTCTTT
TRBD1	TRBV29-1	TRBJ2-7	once	CSVEQGQGSYEQYF	TGCAGCGTTGAACAGGGACAGGGTTCCTACGAGCAGTACTTC
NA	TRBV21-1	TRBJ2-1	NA	CASSKHLALVYNEQFF	TGTGCCAGCAGCAAACACCTAGCGCTCGTCTACAATGAGCAGTTCTTC
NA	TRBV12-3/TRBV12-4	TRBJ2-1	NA	CASTFQGNEQFF	TGTGCCAGCACCTTCCAGGGGAATGAGCAGTTCTTC
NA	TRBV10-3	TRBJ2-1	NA	CAIRTGVDNEQFF	TGTGCCATCAGGACGGGGGTGGACAATGAGCAGTTCTTC
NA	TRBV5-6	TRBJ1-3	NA	CATMMWYRANTIYF	TGTGCCACAATGATGTGGTACAGGGCGAACACCATATATTTT
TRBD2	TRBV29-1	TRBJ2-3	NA	CSVEDRVAGGPIRRSGSTDTQYF	TGCAGCGTTGAAGATCGAGTAGCGGGAGGCCCAATTCGTCGGTCCGGTAGCACAGATACGCAGTATTTT
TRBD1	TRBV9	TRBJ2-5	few	CASSIDRGRQETQYF	TGTGCCAGCAGCATCGACAGGGGACGCCAAGAGACCCAGTACTTC
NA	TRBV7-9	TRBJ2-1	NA	CASSLGTTGFYYNEQFF	TGTGCCAGCAGCTTAGGTACCACAGGGTTCTACTACAATGAGCAGTTCTTC
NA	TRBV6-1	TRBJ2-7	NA	CASSEAGYEQYF	TGTGCCAGCAGTGAAGCTGGCTACGAGCAGTACTTC
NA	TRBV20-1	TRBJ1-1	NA	CSASPPEGENTEAFF	TGCAGTGCTAGCCCCCCTGAGGGGGAGAACACTGAAGCTTTCTTT
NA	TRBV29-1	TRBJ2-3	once	CSVEGLDSTDTQYF	TGCAGCGTTGAAGGCCTTGACTCCACAGATACGCAGTATTTT
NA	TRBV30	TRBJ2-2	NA	CARALGGINTGELFF	TGTGCCCGGGCTTTAGGGGGGATAAACACCGGGGAGCTGTTTTTT
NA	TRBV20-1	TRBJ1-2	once	CSARQTAFYGYTF	TGCAGTGCTAGACAGACAGCGTTCTATGGCTACACCTTC
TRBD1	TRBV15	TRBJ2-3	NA	CATSRAGTGLDTQYF	TGTGCCACCAGCAGAGCAGGGACAGGATTAGATACGCAGTATTTT
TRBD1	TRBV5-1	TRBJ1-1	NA	CASSSGGIKTGRIGGTEAFF	TGCGCCAGCAGTTCTGGGGGGATTAAGACAGGGAGGATCGGAGGGACTGAAGCTTTCTTT
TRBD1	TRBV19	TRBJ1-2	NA	CASSGPDRGRAYTF	TGTGCCAGTAGTGGCCCGGACAGGGGGAGGGCCTACACCTTC
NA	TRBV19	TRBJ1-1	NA	CASNSLLGTEAFF	TGTGCCAGTAACAGCCTTCTGGGAACTGAAGCTTTCTTT
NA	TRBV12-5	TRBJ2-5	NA	CASASSRAEETQYF	TGTGCTAGTGCCAGCTCGAGGGCCGAAGAGACCCAGTACTTC
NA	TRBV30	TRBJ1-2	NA	CAWSVDEAYYGYTF	TGTGCCTGGAGTGTAGACGAGGCATACTATGGCTACACCTTC
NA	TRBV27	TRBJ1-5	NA	CASSPFLGNQPQHF	TGTGCCAGCAGTCCCTTTCTTGGGAATCAGCCCCAGCATTTT
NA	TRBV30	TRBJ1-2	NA	CAWSDEPDFYGYTF	TGTGCCTGGAGTGACGAGCCAGACTTCTATGGCTACACCTTC